The 20 T cell receptor beta chains presented below share a single source sample, sequenced in a study of OX40 agonist ivuxolimab in advanced cancers. The protocol used for the library was the immunoSEQ multiplex PCR assay. TCRdb took this table from immuneACCESS and kept in-frame rearrangements with V and J called. Such tables lack part of the clones; where checked against another copy, unresolved V genes explain under half of the gap, and the rest is unexplained. This sample lists approximately 38,000 clones; over 70% were detected once. Jointly, the top ten make up more than 25% of the sample. The source was CD4+ or CD8+ T cells sorted from blood, collected in a trial of the OX40 agonist ivuxolimab. The receptors were gathered from an adult with an advanced solid tumor such as melanoma, head and neck, liver or kidney cancer.

The chain carries TRBV19 and TRBJ1-5; D is undetermined. In germline, CDR1 is LNHDA, CDR2 SQIVND (reference sequence). V lost 4 bases and J lost 2, with 12 bases in between. The CDR3 has 15 residues. The CDR3 sequence is CASSSLEGGNQPQHF. CDR3 sequence (DNA): TGTGCCAGTAGTAGCTTGGAGGGCGGCAATCAGCCCCAGCATTTT.

This clone has only one observation. The V and J genes are TRBV7-9 and TRBJ2-3; D gene unclear. CDR1 is SEHNR and CDR2 is FQNEAQ in the germline V gene (reference sequence). This CDR3 is 15 amino acids long. With 0 bases removed from V and 3 bases from J, the gap between germline ends came to 10 bases. In DNA form, the CDR3 reads TGTGCCAGCAGCTTAGCGCTTGTCAGAACAGATACGCAGTATTTT. This sequence encodes CASSLALVRTDTQYF.

In this sample, this clone turned up once. The rearrangement uses TRBV5-1 and TRBJ2-3, with TRBD1 matching 9 bases. This CDR3 has 16 residues. After removal of 3 bases from V and 3 bases from J, the junction contained 8 bases not matched to a gene. CDR1 and CDR2 from the germline V gene are SGHRS and YFSETQ. In DNA form, the CDR3 reads TGCGCCAGCAGCTCGACCGGACAGGGGAGAACAGATACGCAGTATTTT. Translating gives CASSSTGQGRTDTQYF.

The chain joins TRBV6-5 to TRBJ1-3; TRBD1 matches 10 bases. The CDR3 length is 15 residues. The trim removed 2 bases at V and 5 bases at J, leaving 3 bases unmatched. The germline CDR1 and CDR2 sequences are MNHEY and SVGAGI. The CDR3 loop is CASSYGQGGRNTIYF. The CDR3 DNA is TGTGCCAGCAGTTACGGACAGGGGGGGAGAAACACCATATATTTT.

The chain is built from TRBV4-1 and TRBJ1-3; D not certain. The V end lost 1 base, the J end lost 0 bases, and 10 bases lay between the germline ends. Germline CDR1 MGHRA, CDR2 YSYEKL. The CDR3 is 16 amino acids. The CDR3 reads CASSQGVYSSGNTIYF. The CDR3 nucleotides are TGCGCCAGCAGCCAAGGGGTCTACAGCTCTGGAAACACCATATATTTT.

The V gene is TRBV6-1, the J gene TRBJ1-2; D is undetermined. The germline V and J ends were trimmed by 3 bases and 5 bases, with 1 base remaining between them. Germline V gene data show CDR1 as MNHNS and CDR2 as SASEGT. This CDR3 contains 10 residues. Here the CDR3 DNA reads TGTGCCAGCAGTGAGTATGGCTACACCTTC. Amino acids: CASSEYGYTF.

The rearrangement links TRBV10-3 to TRBJ2-7, with a possible D match to TRBD2 (5 bases). Germline lookup yields CDR1 ENHRY and CDR2 SYGVKD. CDR3 length: 15 residues. The V and J ends lost 6 bases and 0 bases respectively, with 15 bases between them. CDR3: CAIRGDNTDSYEQYF. CDR3 nucleotides: TGTGCCATCAGGGGAGATAACACGGACTCCTACGAGCAGTACTTC.

The chain combines TRBV5-1 with TRBJ2-3; TRBD2 matches 9 bases. The CDR3 runs to 17 residues. Germline V gene data show CDR1 as SGHRS and CDR2 as YFSETQ. The V gene end was trimmed by 0 bases and the J gene end by 4 bases; junction bases not matched to a gene: 9. CDR3 sequence reads: CASSLESSGRIADTQYF. The CDR3 region has the DNA TGCGCCAGCAGCTTGGAGTCAAGCGGGAGGATCGCAGATACGCAGTATTTT.

This clone has a single count. The rearrangement uses TRBV19 and TRBJ2-5; D remains unclear. Between the trimmed V and J ends, which lost 5 bases and 0 bases, there was a span of 7 bases. Germline V CDR1 and CDR2: LNHDA, SQIVND (reference sequence). The CDR3 has 13 residues. The CDR3 is CASSESDQETQYF. DNA of the CDR3: TGTGCCAGTAGTGAGAGCGACCAAGAGACCCAGTACTTC.

The V and J genes are TRBV19 and TRBJ1-2; D ambiguous. Trimming stripped 0 bases from V and 2 bases from J, with 7 bases between. This CDR3 comprises 14 residues. The germline V gene has CDR1 LNHDA and CDR2 SQIVND (reference sequence). CDR3 sequence: CASSIETGNYGYTF. The CDR3 DNA is TGTGCCAGTAGTATAGAAACGGGCAACTATGGCTACACCTTC.

The chain has TRBV6-1 and TRBJ2-2; 9 bases match TRBD1. This CDR3 contains 15 residues. With 3 bases clipped from V and 5 bases from J, the junction kept 4 bases outside the gene matches. CDR1 is MNHNS, CDR2 SASEGT, per germline. For the CDR3, the DNA is TGTGCCAGCAGTGAGACAGGGGGAGGGACCGGGGAGCTGTTTTTT. Translating it yields CASSETGGGTGELFF.

This sequence joins TRBV5-1 and TRBJ1-5; 11 nucleotides agree with TRBD1. Per germline, CDR1 SGHRS and CDR2 YFSETQ. The CDR3 has 14 amino acids. With 3 bases clipped from V and 8 bases from J, the junction kept 4 bases outside the gene matches. The CDR3 DNA is TGCGCCAGCAGCTCGGGACAGGGGGGTAAGCCCCAGCATTTT. Encoded protein: CASSSGQGGKPQHF.

The chain joins TRBV6-1 to TRBJ2-2, with a tentative D call TRBD1 (5 bases). The CDR3 has 14 amino acids. Per germline, CDR1 MNHNS and CDR2 SASEGT. Trimming took off 5 bases at V and 1 base at J, with 8 bases between the two ends. The CDR3 is CASSHGQNTGELFF. The CDR3 DNA follows: TGTGCCAGCAGTCACGGACAGAACACCGGGGAGCTGTTTTTT.

This sequence joins TRBV4-1 and TRBJ2-3, with 8 bases aligning to TRBD1. V was pared by 5 bases and J by 5 bases, with 9 bases of the junction left unmatched. The CDR3 has 15 amino acids. Per the germline V gene, CDR1 is MGHRA and CDR2 is YSYEKL. The CDR3 coding sequence is TGCGCCAGCAGCGTTCAGGGGGCCCGGGGAGATACGCAGTATTTT. As protein: CASSVQGARGDTQYF.

This clone was seen just once. This sequence joins TRBV4-1 and TRBJ2-7; 9 bases match TRBD1. This CDR3 has 13 residues. From germline, CDR1 is MGHRA and CDR2 YSYEKL. With 4 bases clipped from V and 3 bases from J, the junction kept 1 base outside the gene matches. As DNA, the CDR3 is TGCGCCAGCAGCCGGGACAGGGACTACGAGCAGTACTTC. Encoded protein: CASSRDRDYEQYF.

The V and J genes are TRBV4-1 and TRBJ2-5; D is undetermined. The CDR3 is 17 amino acids. The germline CDR1 and CDR2 sequences are MGHRA and YSYEKL. Trimming left V 1 base short and J 8 bases short, with 23 bases between. The CDR3 DNA reads as TGCGCCAGCAGCCAAGTTGAAGATACATCCGGTTTAGGAACCCAGTACTTC. Encoded protein: CASSQVEDTSGLGTQYF.

The chain links TRBV27 to TRBJ1-6, with 7 positions matching TRBD1. Trimming cost V 3 bases and J 6 bases; bases outside gene matches: 8. This CDR3 spans 16 amino acids. Per the germline V gene, CDR1 is MNHEY and CDR2 is SMNVEV (reference sequence). CDR3 residues: CASSLDGQVPNSPLHF. In DNA form, the CDR3 reads TGTGCCAGCAGTTTGGACGGACAGGTTCCTAATTCACCCCTCCACTTT.

This rearrangement joins TRBV2 to TRBJ2-6; possibly TRBD1 for D (5 bases). V dropped 7 bases and J dropped 0 bases, with 13 bases sitting between them. There are 16 residues in the CDR3. Germline CDR1 and CDR2: SNHLY and FYNNEI. CDR3 residues: CASTRFRGSGANVLTF. CDR3 sequence (DNA): TGTGCCAGCACCCGATTTAGGGGCTCTGGGGCCAACGTCCTGACTTTC.

The chain combines TRBV5-1 with TRBJ2-3, with D perhaps matching TRBD2 (5 bases). This CDR3 region has 19 residues. V lost 4 bases and J lost 2, with 26 bases in between. Germline CDR1 and CDR2: SGHRS and YFSETQ. The CDR3 is CASSPNLSPLAHLTDTQYF. CDR3 bases: TGCGCCAGCAGCCCCAATCTGTCTCCGCTAGCCCATCTCACAGATACGCAGTATTTT.

This chain connects TRBV6-5 to TRBJ2-2; D remains unclear. CDR3 length: 12 amino acids. The germline V and J ends were trimmed by 7 bases and 0 bases, with 3 bases remaining between them. Germline V gene sequence: CDR1 MNHEY, CDR2 SVGAGI. The DNA for the CDR3 is TGTGCCAGCACGGCGAACACCGGGGAGCTGTTTTTT. The encoded protein is CASTANTGELFF.